This T cell receptor (beta chain) was obtained from a study of early T cells in non-severe SARS-CoV-2 infection. Study-level points and caveats: The study's VDJdb matching favored anti-spike CD8 responses and missed private and CD4 specificities.

The CDR3 is 14 amino acids. V dropped 4 bases and J dropped 3 bases, with 12 bases sitting between them. In germline, CDR1 is MDHEN, CDR2 SYDVKM. This clonotype showed up just a few times. The antigen is undetermined. MiXCR, run by TCRdb on the 5' RACE reads, gives a single entry per CDR3 protein. This table holds about 50,000 distinct CDR3 sequences, about a tenth found once. This clonotype was obtained from an adult who was a healthcare worker with PCR-confirmed SARS-CoV-2 infection or an uninfected control (not recorded which). This sequence joins TRBV28 and TRBJ1-2, with D possibly TRBD1 on 6 matching bases. The sample comprised whole blood. CDR3 loop: CASSSQGYYYGYTF. The CDR3 DNA reads as TGTGCCAGCAGTTCGCAGGGGTATTACTATGGCTACACCTTC.